The 3 T cell receptor beta chains in this list originate from one sample, sequenced in a study of regulatory T cells in long-lasting Graves disease. Both iRepertoire HTBI primers and Arm-PCR of CDR3 regions were used to build the TCR beta libraries. TCRdb itself ran the multiplex PCR reads through MiXCR, one entry per CDR3 protein. Among around 470,000 distinct CDR3 sequences listed, around 13% were seen once. Time point of the sample: newly diagnosed GD, antithyroid drugs for less than 3 months. Making the TCR library involved RNA that had been extracted from PBMCs. The sample was also linked to a second study, of T cells in Graves' hyperthyroidism and ophthalmopathy.

The sample in question was peripheral blood mononuclear cells (PBMCs), obtained at new diagnosis, from a patient treated with antithyroid drugs. These TCRs come from a woman in her forties or fifties with Graves disease.

This clonotype was detected a few times. The V gene is TRBV25-1, the J gene TRBJ2-6; D uncertain. V lost 9 bases and J lost 4, with 7 bases in between. There are 12 residues in the CDR3. The V gene's germline CDR1 is MGHDK and CDR2 SYGVNS. The CDR3: CASQPGANVLTF. CDR3 bases: TGTGCCAGTCAACCCGGGGCCAACGTCCTGACTTTC.

The rearrangement links TRBV6-1 to TRBJ2-5; D may correspond to TRBD1 or TRBD2 (5 bases each). The CDR3 consists of 15 residues. Trimming took 3 bases from V and 4 from J, leaving 15 bases between them. CDR1 is MNHNS, CDR2 SASEGT, per germline. The CDR3 loop reads CASSEWGSRAETQYF. Here the CDR3 DNA reads TGTGCCAGCAGTGAGTGGGGGAGTCGGGCAGAGACCCAGTACTTC.

This clonotype was seen a handful of times. With a much larger clone just one base away, this may be a read error. The chain has TRBV12-3 or TRBV12-4 and TRBJ2-7; TRBD1 matches 10 bases. This CDR3 is 14 amino acids long. Here the CDR3 reads CATSPRTGGNEQYF. The CDR3, as DNA: TGTGCCACCAGTCCGAGGACAGGGGGGAACGAGCAGTACTTC.